This T cell receptor beta chain was recorded in a study of CD8+CD57+ T cells in acquired aplastic anemia. J gave up 3 bases and V 10 bases, and 6 bases lay outside the gene matches. The CDR3 loop spans 13 amino acids. Genomic DNA, serving as template, underwent TCR beta VDJ and CDR3 profiling. MiXCR was run by TCRdb on the reads, yielding one entry per CDR3 protein. The sample records roughly 170,000 distinct CDR3 sequences, approximately 60% being singletons. This receptor was obtained from a human donor in good health. The sample was sorted CD4+, CD8+, or CD8+CD57+ T cells (not recorded which) from PBMCs. The rearrangement links TRBV12-3 or TRBV12-4 to TRBJ1-5, with TRBD1 matching over 7 bases. CDR3 DNA sequence: TGTGCCACAACAGGGGCGTTCAATCAGCCCCAGCATTTT. This codes for CATTGAFNQPQHF.